This record looks at one TCR beta chain sequence and its context. The CDR3 totals 17 residues. Germline V gene data show CDR1 as SGHVS and CDR2 as FQNEAQ. J was trimmed by 2 bases and V by 3 bases; bases with no gene match: 10. The sample is drawn from a study of blood T cell repertoires in COVID-19. Some clones are missing from TCRdb's copy, which holds only in-frame ones; the method was immunoSEQ multiplex PCR. The table has a few hundred thousand clones, roughly 90% seen once. Sample: peripheral blood. The rearrangement links TRBV7-8 to TRBJ2-3; 8 bases match TRBD1. The sequence came from a young man who had recovered from COVID-19. CDR3 sequence: CASSLWGQATLTDTQYF. The CDR3 coding sequence is TGTGCCAGCAGCTTGTGGGGACAGGCAACTCTCACAGATACGCAGTATTTT.